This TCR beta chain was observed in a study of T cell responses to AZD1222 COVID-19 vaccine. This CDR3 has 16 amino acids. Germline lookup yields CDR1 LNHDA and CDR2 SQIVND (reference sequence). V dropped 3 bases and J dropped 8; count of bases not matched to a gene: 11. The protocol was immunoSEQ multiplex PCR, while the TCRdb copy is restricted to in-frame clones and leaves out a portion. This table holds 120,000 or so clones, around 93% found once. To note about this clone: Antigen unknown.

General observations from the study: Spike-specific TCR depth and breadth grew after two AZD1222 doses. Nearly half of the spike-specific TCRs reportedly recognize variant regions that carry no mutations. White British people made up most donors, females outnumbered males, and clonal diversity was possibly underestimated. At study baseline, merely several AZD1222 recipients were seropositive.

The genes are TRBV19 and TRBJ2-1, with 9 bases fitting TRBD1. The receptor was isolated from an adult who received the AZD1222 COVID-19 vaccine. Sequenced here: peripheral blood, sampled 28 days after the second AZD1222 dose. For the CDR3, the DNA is TGTGCCAGTAGTATCGAAGTCACAGGGGGCGGCTATGAGCAGTTCTTC. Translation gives CASSIEVTGGGYEQFF.